The T cell receptor beta chain described here comes from a study of beta chain features in type 1 diabetes. This clone was detected only a few times. Antigen specificity is unknown. Study conclusions and caveats: People with Type 1 diabetes carried modestly yet significantly shorter TCRB CDR3s in all four CD4+ subsets. PCR may have favored shorter templates equally in patients and controls. High-TCR-expressing cells could be over-represented by cDNA sequencing.

CDR3 length equals 15 residues. Trimming took off 1 base at V and 3 bases at J, with 13 bases between the two ends. Germline CDR1 SGHDN, CDR2 FVKESK. TCRB transcripts that were expressed got sequenced, as all of the isolated RNA had been reverse transcribed. The assay was immunoSEQ multiplex PCR, and TCRdb's table has in-frame clones only and misses some. The table records 900,000 or so clones, about a sixth of them present only once. CD4+ naive, central memory, regulatory and stem cell-like memory cells were sorted via CD45RO/CCR7/CD25/CD127/CD95/CD27. Sequenced material: naive CD4+ T cells from blood. The chain couples TRBV14 to TRBJ2-7; tentatively, D is TRBD1 or TRBD2 (5 bases each). This sequence originates from a woman aged 18-29 years in good health. The CDR3 sequence: CASSQGQGRFYEQYF. CDR3 in DNA: TGTGCCAGCAGCCAAGGTCAGGGACGGTTCTACGAGCAGTACTTC.